Listed below are T cell receptor beta chains from one sample, sequenced in a study of cytomegalovirus exposure and HLA in healthy donors. Generated by immunoSEQ multiplex PCR, the TCRdb table keeps only in-frame clones and is missing some. The data hold approximately 120,000 clones, with 75% to 80% observed a single time. Sample: PBMCs. The receptors shown here come from a woman aged 40-49 years in good health and CMV-seronegative. Both conserved end residues are part of each CDR3. D genes are given only for firm matches. Clone size appears in some rows only: once, few, many, or a class for an expanded clone.

D,J,V,size,CDR3,DNA
TRBD2,TRBJ2-1,TRBV5-1,-,CASSLGSSGRNEQFF,TGCGCCAGCAGCTTAGGGTCTAGCGGGAGGAATGAGCAGTTCTTC
TRBD2,TRBJ2-5,TRBV19,-,CASSARLAGVETQYF,TGTGCCAGTAGTGCCAGACTAGCGGGAGTGGAGACCCAGTACTTC
-,TRBJ2-2,TRBV28,-,CASISGVTTGELFF,TGTGCCAGCATATCAGGGGTGACCACCGGGGAGCTGTTTTTT
-,TRBJ2-3,TRBV25-1,once,CASSSVGRADTQYF,TGTGCCAGCAGTTCGGTGGGCCGCGCAGATACGCAGTATTTT
TRBD1,TRBJ2-2,TRBV5-4,-,CASSFKGGPGELFF,TGTGCCAGCAGCTTCAAAGGGGGCCCCGGGGAGCTGTTTTTT
-,TRBJ2-1,TRBV5-1,once,CASSLVVDYNEQFF,TGCGCCAGCAGCTTGGTAGTTGACTACAATGAGCAGTTCTTC
-,TRBJ1-1,TRBV28,-,CASSPSEGMNTEAFF,TGTGCCAGCAGTCCTTCGGAGGGGATGAACACTGAAGCTTTCTTT
TRBD1,TRBJ1-2,TRBV15,-,CATSKDRAGSNYGYTF,TGTGCCACCAGTAAGGACAGGGCGGGCTCTAACTATGGCTACACCTTC
TRBD2,TRBJ2-7,TRBV4-1,few,CASSQVASGRGPGRNEQYF,TGCGCCAGCAGCCAAGTGGCTAGCGGGAGGGGCCCAGGTAGAAACGAGCAGTACTTC
-,TRBJ1-1,TRBV6-5,-,CASRRQANTEAFF,TGTGCCAGCAGAAGACAGGCGAACACTGAAGCTTTCTTT
TRBD1,TRBJ2-1,TRBV7-9,-,CASSATGGQFF,TGTGCCAGCAGCGCAACAGGGGGCCAGTTCTTC
-,TRBJ1-5,TRBV6-6,-,CASSRHRGSNQPQHF,TGTGCCAGCAGCCGCCACCGGGGGAGCAATCAGCCCCAGCATTTT
-,TRBJ1-2,TRBV5-1,-,CASSLAGGGRYGYTF,TGCGCCAGCAGCTTGGCCGGCGGAGGTCGGTATGGCTACACCTTC
-,TRBJ1-5,TRBV15,-,CATSERAGNQPQHF,TGTGCCACCAGTGAACGAGCGGGTAATCAGCCCCAGCATTTT
TRBD1,TRBJ2-7,TRBV7-2,few,CASSPDRGYNEQYF,TGTGCCAGCAGCCCCGACAGGGGATATAACGAGCAGTACTTC
-,TRBJ1-3,TRBV9,-,CASSVSPGAGNTIYF,TGTGCCAGCAGCGTATCGCCCGGGGCTGGAAACACCATATATTTT
-,TRBJ1-4,TRBV2,-,CASSEARGGWREKLFF,TGTGCCAGCAGTGAAGCGCGGGGGGGCTGGAGGGAAAAACTGTTTTTT
-,TRBJ1-5,TRBV11-2,-,CASSLRSGDGQPQHF,TGTGCCAGCAGCTTAAGGTCGGGGGACGGTCAGCCCCAGCATTTT
-,TRBJ2-5,TRBV4-1,-,CASSQGRGSETQYF,TGCGCCAGCAGCCAAGGGCGGGGCTCTGAGACCCAGTACTTC
TRBD1,TRBJ2-3,TRBV10-2,-,CASRRDRADTQYF,TGCGCCAGCAGACGGGACAGGGCCGATACGCAGTATTTT
-,TRBJ2-5,TRBV2,-,CASSYQETQYF,TGTGCCAGCAGCTACCAAGAGACCCAGTACTTC
TRBD1,TRBJ2-7,TRBV10-3,-,CAATGGGRNEQYF,TGTGCAGCGACAGGGGGCGGTAGGAACGAGCAGTACTTC
-,TRBJ1-2,TRBV5-4,-,CASSLDREYGYTF,TGTGCCAGCAGCTTGGACAGGGAGTATGGCTACACCTTC
-,TRBJ2-7,TRBV7-9,-,CSSSFFRTEDEQYF,TGTTCCAGCAGCTTCTTTAGGACAGAAGACGAGCAGTACTTC
TRBD1,TRBJ2-5,TRBV6-1,-,CASTGVGETQYF,TGTGCCAGTACAGGGGTAGGCGAGACCCAGTACTTC
TRBD1,TRBJ1-1,TRBV19,-,CASSVRDREGTEAFF,TGTGCCAGTAGTGTCCGGGACAGGGAGGGCACTGAAGCTTTCTTT
TRBD2,TRBJ2-7,TRBV7-9,few,CSSTSGSLEQYF,TGTTCCAGTACTAGCGGGAGTCTAGAGCAGTACTTC
TRBD1,TRBJ2-7,TRBV15,-,CATRPTGGFEQYF,TGTGCCACCAGACCGACAGGGGGCTTCGAGCAGTACTTC
TRBD1,TRBJ2-5,TRBV28,few,CASSLWTGGAETQYF,TGTGCCAGCAGTTTATGGACAGGGGGCGCAGAGACCCAGTACTTC
TRBD1,TRBJ1-1,TRBV28,few,CASSPSGGRMNTEAFF,TGTGCCAGCAGTCCGTCAGGGGGACGAATGAACACTGAAGCTTTCTTT
TRBD1,TRBJ2-1,TRBV19,-,CASRPTQWGTEDNEQFF,TGTGCCAGTAGACCGACCCAGTGGGGGACAGAAGACAATGAGCAGTTCTTC
-,TRBJ1-5,TRBV18,few,CASSPSEENQPQHF,TGTGCCAGCTCACCCAGCGAGGAAAATCAGCCCCAGCATTTT
-,TRBJ1-5,TRBV18,once,CASCYRAADNQPQHF,TGTGCCAGCTGTTACAGGGCGGCCGACAATCAGCCCCAGCATTTT
-,TRBJ1-1,TRBV7-2,-,CASSFLGGSTEAFF,TGTGCCAGCAGCTTCCTCGGGGGGAGCACTGAAGCTTTCTTT
-,TRBJ2-5,TRBV9,-,CASSLEPEGGAQYF,TGTGCCAGCAGCCTAGAGCCTGAAGGGGGAGCCCAGTACTTC
TRBD1,TRBJ1-2,TRBV9,-,CASSVGRGGVGGYTF,TGTGCCAGCAGCGTGGGGAGAGGGGGCGTTGGTGGCTACACCTTC
TRBD1,TRBJ1-1,TRBV5-4,few,CASSLGGTGNVATEAFF,TGTGCCAGCAGCTTGGGAGGGACAGGGAACGTTGCCACTGAAGCTTTCTTT
TRBD2,TRBJ2-1,TRBV7-2,-,CASSWAGGSGNEQFF,TGTGCCAGCAGCTGGGCGGGGGGATCGGGTAATGAGCAGTTCTTC
TRBD2,TRBJ2-7,TRBV6-5,-,CASGIGGSYEQYF,TGTGCCAGCGGAATTGGCGGGAGTTACGAGCAGTACTTC
-,TRBJ2-7,TRBV19,-,CASSFSTGEQYF,TGTGCCAGTTCCTTTTCCACCGGCGAGCAGTACTTC
-,TRBJ2-2,TRBV6-4,-,CASSVGGATGELFF,TGTGCCAGCAGTGTGGGGGGTGCCACCGGGGAGCTGTTTTTT
-,TRBJ1-2,TRBV6-6,-,CASSYGLGPGYTF,TGTGCCAGCAGTTACGGGCTCGGTCCTGGCTACACCTTC
-,TRBJ2-7,TRBV5-1,-,CASRVTGTTYEQYF,TGCGCCAGCAGGGTGACCGGGACAACCTACGAGCAGTACTTC
TRBD2,TRBJ2-1,TRBV7-3,-,CASSPPGLAGNEQFF,TGTGCCAGCAGCCCCCCGGGACTAGCGGGGAATGAGCAGTTCTTC
TRBD2,TRBJ2-4,TRBV28,-,CASSGGGLAKNIQYF,TGTGCCAGCAGTGGGGGGGGACTAGCCAAAAACATTCAGTACTTC
-,TRBJ2-3,TRBV9,-,CASSAAGTAGVADTQYF,TGTGCCAGCAGCGCAGCCGGGACTGCCGGTGTCGCAGATACGCAGTATTTT
-,TRBJ1-4,TRBV7-9,-,CASSFGGGREKLFF,TGTGCCAGCAGCTTTGGTGGGGGCCGAGAAAAACTGTTTTTT
-,TRBJ2-7,TRBV6-6,-,CATTVGRASYEQYF,TGTGCCACCACCGTGGGCAGGGCATCCTACGAGCAGTACTTC
TRBD1,TRBJ1-4,TRBV5-1,-,CASSKGQGGEKLFF,TGCGCCAGCAGCAAAGGACAGGGAGGTGAAAAACTGTTTTTT
TRBD2,TRBJ2-1,TRBV19,once,CASTIPRWAGGSNEQFF,TGTGCCAGTACCATACCGCGATGGGCGGGAGGAAGCAATGAGCAGTTCTTC
TRBD1,TRBJ2-3,TRBV5-6,-,CASSLGTGVSNTQYF,TGTGCCAGCAGCCTTGGGACAGGGGTTTCAAATACGCAGTATTTT
-,TRBJ1-1,TRBV6-5,-,CASSYGRNTEAFF,TGTGCCAGCAGTTACGGGAGGAACACTGAAGCTTTCTTT
-,TRBJ2-2,TRBV15,-,CATTRDSYTGELFF,TGTGCCACCACGCGGGACAGCTACACCGGGGAGCTGTTTTTT
-,TRBJ2-6,TRBV5-5,-,CASRLTSGANVLTF,TGTGCCAGCAGACTTACCTCTGGGGCCAACGTCCTGACTTTC
-,TRBJ2-1,TRBV4-2,-,CASSQGSSTFTYNEQFF,TGTGCCAGCAGCCAAGGGTCTAGCACCTTCACGTACAATGAGCAGTTCTTC
-,TRBJ1-1,TRBV7-9,-,CASRAKGDTEAFF,TGTGCCAGCAGAGCCAAAGGGGACACTGAAGCTTTCTTT
TRBD2,TRBJ2-1,TRBV5-1,-,CASITASGRAPQGDEQFF,TGCGCCAGCATAACAGCTAGCGGGAGGGCCCCCCAGGGCGATGAGCAGTTCTTC
-,TRBJ2-2,TRBV21-1,few,CASSKLNTGELFF,TGTGCCAGCAGCAAGCTAAATACCGGGGAGCTGTTTTTT
-,TRBJ2-6,TRBV18,-,CASSQGADSGANVLTF,TGTGCCAGCTCACAAGGAGCAGACTCTGGGGCCAACGTCCTGACTTTC